The present T cell receptor (beta chain) was sequenced within a study of beta chain features in type 1 diabetes. Every bit of the isolated RNA underwent reverse transcription, so sequencing read expressed TCRB transcripts. Using immunoSEQ multiplex PCR, the repertoire was profiled, and TCRdb retains in-frame clones only, with some absent. The profile shows roughly 500,000 clones, approximately 30% of them singletons. This CDR3 is 15 amino acids long. The trim removed 1 base at V and 7 bases at J, leaving 7 bases unmatched. Germline V CDR1 and CDR2: LNHDA, SQIVND (reference sequence). This clone was observed a handful of times.

The material sequenced was naive CD4+ T cells from blood. The sequence was collected from a man between 18 and 35 years old in good health. V and J are TRBV19 and TRBJ2-1; 7 bases map to TRBD1. CDR3 coding DNA: TGTGCCAGTAGTATAGCACAGGGGCGGACGAATGAGCAGTTCTTC. Translation: CASSIAQGRTNEQFF.